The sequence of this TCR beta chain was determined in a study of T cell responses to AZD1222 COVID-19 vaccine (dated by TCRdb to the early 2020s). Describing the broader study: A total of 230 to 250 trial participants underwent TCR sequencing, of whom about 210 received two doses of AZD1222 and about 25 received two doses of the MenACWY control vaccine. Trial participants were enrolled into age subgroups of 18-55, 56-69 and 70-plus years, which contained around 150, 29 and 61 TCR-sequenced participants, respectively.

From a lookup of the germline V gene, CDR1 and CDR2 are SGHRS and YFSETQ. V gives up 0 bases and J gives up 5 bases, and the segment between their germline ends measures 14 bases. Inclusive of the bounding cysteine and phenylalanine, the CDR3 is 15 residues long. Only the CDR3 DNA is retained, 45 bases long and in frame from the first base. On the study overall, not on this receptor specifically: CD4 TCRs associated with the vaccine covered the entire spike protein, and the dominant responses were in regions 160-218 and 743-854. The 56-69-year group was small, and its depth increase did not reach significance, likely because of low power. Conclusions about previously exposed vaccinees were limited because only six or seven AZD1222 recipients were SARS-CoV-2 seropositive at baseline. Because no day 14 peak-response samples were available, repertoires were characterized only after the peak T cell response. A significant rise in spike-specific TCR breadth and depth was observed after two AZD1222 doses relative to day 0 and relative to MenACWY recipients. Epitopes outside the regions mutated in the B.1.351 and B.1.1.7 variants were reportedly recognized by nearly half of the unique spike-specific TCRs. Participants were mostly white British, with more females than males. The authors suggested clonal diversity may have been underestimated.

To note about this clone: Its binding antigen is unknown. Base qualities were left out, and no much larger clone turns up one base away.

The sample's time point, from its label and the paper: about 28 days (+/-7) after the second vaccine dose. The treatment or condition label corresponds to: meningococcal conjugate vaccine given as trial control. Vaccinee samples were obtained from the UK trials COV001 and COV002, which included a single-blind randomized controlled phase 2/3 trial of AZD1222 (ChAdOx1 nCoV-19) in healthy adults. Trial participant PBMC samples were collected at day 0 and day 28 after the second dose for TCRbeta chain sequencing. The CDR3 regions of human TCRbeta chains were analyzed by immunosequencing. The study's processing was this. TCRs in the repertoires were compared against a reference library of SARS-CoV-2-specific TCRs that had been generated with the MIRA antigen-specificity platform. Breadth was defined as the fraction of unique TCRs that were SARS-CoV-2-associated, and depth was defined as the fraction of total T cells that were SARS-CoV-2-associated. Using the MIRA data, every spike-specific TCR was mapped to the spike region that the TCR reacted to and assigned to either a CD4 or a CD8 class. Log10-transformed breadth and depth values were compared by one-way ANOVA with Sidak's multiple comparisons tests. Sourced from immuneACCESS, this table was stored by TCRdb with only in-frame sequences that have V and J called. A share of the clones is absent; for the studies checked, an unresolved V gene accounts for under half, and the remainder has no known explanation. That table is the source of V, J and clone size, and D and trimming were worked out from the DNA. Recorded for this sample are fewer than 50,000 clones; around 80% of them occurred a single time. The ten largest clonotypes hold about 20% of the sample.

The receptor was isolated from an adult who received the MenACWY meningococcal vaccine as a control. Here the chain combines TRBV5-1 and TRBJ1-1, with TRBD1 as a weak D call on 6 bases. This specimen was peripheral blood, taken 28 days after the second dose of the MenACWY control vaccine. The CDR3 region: CASSLAGGRETEAFF. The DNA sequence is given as TGCGCCAGCAGCTTGGCTGGGGGGCGAGAGACTGAAGCTTTCTTT. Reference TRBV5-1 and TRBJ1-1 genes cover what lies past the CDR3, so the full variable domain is KAGVTQTPRYLIKTRGQQVTLSCSPISGHRSVSWYQQTPGQGLQFLFEYFSETQRNKGNFPGRFSGRQFSNSRSEMNVSTLELGDSALYLCASSLAGGRETEAFFGQGTRLTVV.